This T cell receptor (beta chain) was found in a study of blood T cells in healthy people across ages. Across the study: Template switching retrieved approximately one barcoded beta molecule for each two T cells.

A second roughly 6 to 12 cycle PCR used barcoded and J-beta primers. A single record per CDR3 protein comes from TCRdb applying MiXCR to the 5' RACE reads. Found here are 730,000 or so distinct CDR3 sequences, 40% to 45% of them singletons; the top ten hold 25% to 35%. The CDR3 totals 14 residues. Germline lookup yields CDR1 SGHTA and CDR2 FQGNSA. This clonotype has more than one count but fewer than ten. The chain employs TRBV7-2 and TRBJ2-5; 7 positions match TRBD1. The tail of the sequence fits TRBJ2-7 better, so the J call may be wrong. Sample: blood. The receptor's source is an elderly man in good health. DNA of the CDR3: TGTGCCAGCAGCTCCCGACAGGGAACCTACGAGCAGTACTTC. Encoded protein: CASSSRQGTYEQYF.